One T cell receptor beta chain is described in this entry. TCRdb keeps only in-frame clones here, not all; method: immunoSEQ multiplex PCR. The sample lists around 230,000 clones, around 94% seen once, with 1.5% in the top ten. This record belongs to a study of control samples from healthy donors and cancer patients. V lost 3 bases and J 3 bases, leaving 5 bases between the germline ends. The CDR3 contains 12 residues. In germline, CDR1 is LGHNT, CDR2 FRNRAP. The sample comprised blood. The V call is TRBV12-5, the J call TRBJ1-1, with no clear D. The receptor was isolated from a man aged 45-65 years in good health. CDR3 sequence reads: CASGFSYTEAFF. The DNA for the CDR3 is TGTGCTAGTGGTTTTTCGTACACTGAAGCTTTCTTT.